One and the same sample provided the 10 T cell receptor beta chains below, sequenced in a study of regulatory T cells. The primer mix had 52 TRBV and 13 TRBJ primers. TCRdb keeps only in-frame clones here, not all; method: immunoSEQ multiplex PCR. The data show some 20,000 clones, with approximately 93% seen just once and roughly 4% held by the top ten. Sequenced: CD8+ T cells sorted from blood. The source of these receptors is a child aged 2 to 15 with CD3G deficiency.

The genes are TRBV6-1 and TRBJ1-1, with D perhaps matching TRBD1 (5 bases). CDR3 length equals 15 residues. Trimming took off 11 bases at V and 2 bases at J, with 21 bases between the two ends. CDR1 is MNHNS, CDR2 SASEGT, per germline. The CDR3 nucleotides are TGTGCCGCGCGAACAAGGCGAGGGACTAACACTGAAGCTTTCTTT. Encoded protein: CAARTRRGTNTEAFF.

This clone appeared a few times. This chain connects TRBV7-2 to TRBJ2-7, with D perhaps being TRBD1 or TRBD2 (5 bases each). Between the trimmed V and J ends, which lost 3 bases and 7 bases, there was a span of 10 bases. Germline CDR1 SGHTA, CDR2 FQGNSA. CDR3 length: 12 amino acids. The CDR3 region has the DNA TGTGCCAGCAGCTTCGGGGACGCTGAGCAGTACTTC. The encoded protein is CASSFGDAEQYF.

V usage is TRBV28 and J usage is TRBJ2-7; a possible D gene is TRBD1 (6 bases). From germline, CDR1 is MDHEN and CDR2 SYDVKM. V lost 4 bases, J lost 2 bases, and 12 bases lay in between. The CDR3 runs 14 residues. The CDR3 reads CASSSTGTTYEQYF. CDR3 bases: TGTGCCAGCAGTTCAACAGGGACAACCTACGAGCAGTACTTC.

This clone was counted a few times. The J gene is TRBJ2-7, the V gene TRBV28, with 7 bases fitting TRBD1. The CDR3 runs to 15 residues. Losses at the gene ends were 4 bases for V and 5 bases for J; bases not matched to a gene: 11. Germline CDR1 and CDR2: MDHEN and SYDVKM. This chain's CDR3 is CASSSRQGFPHEQYF. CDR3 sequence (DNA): TGTGCCAGCAGTTCACGACAGGGTTTCCCCCACGAGCAGTACTTC.

CDR3 nucleotide sequence: TGTGCCAGCAGTTTGGGATGGGAGGGCCAAGAGACCCAGTACTTC. Encoded protein: CASSLGWEGQETQYF. This chain uses TRBV28 with TRBJ2-5; 7 nucleotides line up with TRBD2. Germline CDR1 and CDR2: MDHEN and SYDVKM. CDR3 length: 15 residues. The J segment lost 1 base and the V segment lost 3 bases, leaving 5 bases of the junction unmatched.

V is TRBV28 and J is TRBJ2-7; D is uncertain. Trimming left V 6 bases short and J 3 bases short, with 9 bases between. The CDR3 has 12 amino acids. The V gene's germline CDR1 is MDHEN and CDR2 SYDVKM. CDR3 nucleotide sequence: TGTGCCAGCAGCCTCAGGAGCTACGAGCAGTACTTC. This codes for CASSLRSYEQYF.

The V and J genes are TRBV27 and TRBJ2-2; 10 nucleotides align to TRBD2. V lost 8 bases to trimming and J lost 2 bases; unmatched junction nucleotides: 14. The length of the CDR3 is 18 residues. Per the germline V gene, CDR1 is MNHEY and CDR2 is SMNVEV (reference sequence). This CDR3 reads CASGSYISGRLNTGELFF. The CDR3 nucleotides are TGTGCCAGCGGGTCGTATATTAGCGGGAGGCTCAACACCGGGGAGCTGTTTTTT.

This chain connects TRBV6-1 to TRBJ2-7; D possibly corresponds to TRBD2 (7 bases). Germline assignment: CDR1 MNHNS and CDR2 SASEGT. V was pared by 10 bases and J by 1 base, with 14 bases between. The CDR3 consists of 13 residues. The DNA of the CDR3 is TGTGCCACTGAAGGGGGGGATTCCTACGAGCAGTACTTC. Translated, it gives CATEGGDSYEQYF.

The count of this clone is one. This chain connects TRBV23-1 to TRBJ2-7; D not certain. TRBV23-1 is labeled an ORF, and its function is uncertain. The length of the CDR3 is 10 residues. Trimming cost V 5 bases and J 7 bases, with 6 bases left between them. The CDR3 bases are TGCGCCAGCAGTGGACGGGAGCAGTACTTC. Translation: CASSGREQYF.

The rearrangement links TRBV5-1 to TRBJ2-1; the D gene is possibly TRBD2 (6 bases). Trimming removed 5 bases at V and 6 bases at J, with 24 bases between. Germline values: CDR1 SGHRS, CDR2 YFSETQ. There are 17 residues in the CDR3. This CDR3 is CASRGPERGGVINEQFF. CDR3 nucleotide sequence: TGCGCCAGCAGAGGTCCAGAGCGCGGCGGGGTAATCAATGAGCAGTTCTTC. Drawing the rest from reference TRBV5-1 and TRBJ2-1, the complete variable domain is KAGVTQTPRYLIKTRGQQVTLSCSPISGHRSVSWYQQTPGQGLQFLFEYFSETQRNKGNFPGRFSGRQFSNSRSEMNVSTLELGDSALYLCASRGPERGGVINEQFFGPGTRLTVL.